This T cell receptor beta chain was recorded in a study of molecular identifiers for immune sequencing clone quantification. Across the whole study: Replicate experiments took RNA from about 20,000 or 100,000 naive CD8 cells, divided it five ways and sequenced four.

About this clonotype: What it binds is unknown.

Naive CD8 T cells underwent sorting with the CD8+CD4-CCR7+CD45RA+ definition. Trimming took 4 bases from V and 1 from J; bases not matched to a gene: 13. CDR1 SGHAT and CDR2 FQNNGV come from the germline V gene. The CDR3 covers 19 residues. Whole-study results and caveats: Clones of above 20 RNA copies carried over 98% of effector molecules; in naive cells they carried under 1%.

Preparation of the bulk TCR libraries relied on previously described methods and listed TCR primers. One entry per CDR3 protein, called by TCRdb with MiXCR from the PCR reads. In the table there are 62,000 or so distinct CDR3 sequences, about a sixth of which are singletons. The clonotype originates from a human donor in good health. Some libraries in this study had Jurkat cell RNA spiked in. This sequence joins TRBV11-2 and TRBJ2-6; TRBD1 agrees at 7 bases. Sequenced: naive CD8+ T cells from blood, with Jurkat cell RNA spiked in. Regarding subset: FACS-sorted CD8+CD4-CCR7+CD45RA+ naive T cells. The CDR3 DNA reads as TGTGCCAGCAGCTCACACAGGGGCCGTCTTGAATCTGGGGCCAACGTCCTGACTTTC. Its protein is CASSSHRGRLESGANVLTF.